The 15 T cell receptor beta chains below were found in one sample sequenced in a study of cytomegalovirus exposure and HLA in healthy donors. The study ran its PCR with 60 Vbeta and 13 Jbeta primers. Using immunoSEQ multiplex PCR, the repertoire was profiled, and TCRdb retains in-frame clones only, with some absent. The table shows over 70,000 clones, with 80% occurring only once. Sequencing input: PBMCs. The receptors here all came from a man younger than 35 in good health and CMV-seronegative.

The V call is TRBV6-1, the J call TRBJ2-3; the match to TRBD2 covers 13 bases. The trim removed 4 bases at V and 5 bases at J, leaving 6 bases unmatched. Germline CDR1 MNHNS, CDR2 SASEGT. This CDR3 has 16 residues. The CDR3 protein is CASSVGLAGAVDTQYF. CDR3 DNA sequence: TGTGCCAGCAGTGTAGGACTAGCGGGGGCGGTAGATACGCAGTATTTT.

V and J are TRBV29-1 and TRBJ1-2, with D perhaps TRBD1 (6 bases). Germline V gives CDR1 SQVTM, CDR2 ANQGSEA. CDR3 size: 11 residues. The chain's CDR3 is CSTGGNYGYTF. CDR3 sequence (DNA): TGCAGTACGGGGGGCAACTATGGCTACACCTTC.

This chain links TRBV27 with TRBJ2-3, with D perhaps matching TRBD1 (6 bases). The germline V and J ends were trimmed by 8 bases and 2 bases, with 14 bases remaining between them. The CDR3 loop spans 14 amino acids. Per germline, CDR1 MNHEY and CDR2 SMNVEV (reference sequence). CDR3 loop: CASGRTGTTDTQYF. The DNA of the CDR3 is TGTGCCAGCGGGCGTACAGGGACCACAGATACGCAGTATTTT.

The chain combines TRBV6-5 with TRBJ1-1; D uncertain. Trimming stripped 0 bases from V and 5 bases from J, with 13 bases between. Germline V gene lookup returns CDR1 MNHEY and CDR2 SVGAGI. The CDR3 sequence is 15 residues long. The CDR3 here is CASSYSSGLGTEAFF. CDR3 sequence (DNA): TGTGCCAGCAGTTACTCATCCGGTCTAGGAACTGAAGCTTTCTTT.

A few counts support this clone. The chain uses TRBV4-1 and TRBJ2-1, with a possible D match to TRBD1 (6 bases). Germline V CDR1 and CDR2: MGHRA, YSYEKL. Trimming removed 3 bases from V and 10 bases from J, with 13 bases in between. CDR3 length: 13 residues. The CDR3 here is CASSQGPGQEQFF. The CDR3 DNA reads TGCGCCAGCAGCCAGGGTCCGGGACAAGAGCAGTTCTTC.

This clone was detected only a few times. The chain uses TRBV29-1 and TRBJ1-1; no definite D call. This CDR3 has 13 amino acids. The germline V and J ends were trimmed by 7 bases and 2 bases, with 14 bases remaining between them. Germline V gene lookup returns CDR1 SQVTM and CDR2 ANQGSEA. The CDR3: CSAVIRFNTEAFF. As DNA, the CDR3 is TGCAGCGCGGTCATCCGTTTCAACACTGAAGCTTTCTTT.

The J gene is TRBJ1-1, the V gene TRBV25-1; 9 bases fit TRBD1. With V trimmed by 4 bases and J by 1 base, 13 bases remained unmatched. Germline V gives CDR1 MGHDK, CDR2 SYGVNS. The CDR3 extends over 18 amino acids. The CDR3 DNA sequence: TGTGCCAGCAGTGGGGTTCCGGACAGGGGCTTTAAGAACACTGAAGCTTTCTTT. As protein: CASSGVPDRGFKNTEAFF.

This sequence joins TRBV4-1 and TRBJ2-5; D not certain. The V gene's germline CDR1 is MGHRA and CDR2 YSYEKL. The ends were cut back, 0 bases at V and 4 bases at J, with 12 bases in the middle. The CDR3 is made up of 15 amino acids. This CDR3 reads CASSQDPQVGETQYF. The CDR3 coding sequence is TGCGCCAGCAGCCAAGACCCGCAGGTTGGAGAGACCCAGTACTTC.

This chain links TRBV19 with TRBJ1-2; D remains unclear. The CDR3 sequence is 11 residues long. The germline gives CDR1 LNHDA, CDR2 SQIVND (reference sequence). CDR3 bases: TGTGCAACGCGGGCCCCCTATGGCTACACCTTC. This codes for CATRAPYGYTF. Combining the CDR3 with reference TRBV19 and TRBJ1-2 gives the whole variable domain DGGITQSPKYLFRKEGQNVTLSCEQNLNHDAMYWYRQDPGQGLRLIYYSQIVNDFQKGDIAEGYSVSREKKESFPLTVTSAQKNPTAFYLCATRAPYGYTFGSGTRLTVV.

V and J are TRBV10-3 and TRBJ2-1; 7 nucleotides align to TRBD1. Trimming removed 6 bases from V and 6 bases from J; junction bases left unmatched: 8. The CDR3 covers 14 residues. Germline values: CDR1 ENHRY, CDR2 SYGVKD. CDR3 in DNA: TGTGCCATCAGGGAAGACAGGGTAGGCAATGAGCAGTTCTTC. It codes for CAIREDRVGNEQFF.

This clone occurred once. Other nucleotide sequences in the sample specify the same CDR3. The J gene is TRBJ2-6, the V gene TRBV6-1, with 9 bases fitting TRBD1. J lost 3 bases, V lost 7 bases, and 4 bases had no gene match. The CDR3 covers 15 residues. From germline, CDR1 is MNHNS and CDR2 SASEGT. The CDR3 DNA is TGTGCCAGCAAGACAGGGGGTGATGGGGCCAACGTCCTGACTTTC. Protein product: CASKTGGDGANVLTF.

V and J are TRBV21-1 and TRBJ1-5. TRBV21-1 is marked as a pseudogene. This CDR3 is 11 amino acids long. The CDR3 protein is CASSNLRAQHF. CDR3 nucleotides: TGTGCCAGCAGTAACCTCCGGGCCCAGCATTTT.

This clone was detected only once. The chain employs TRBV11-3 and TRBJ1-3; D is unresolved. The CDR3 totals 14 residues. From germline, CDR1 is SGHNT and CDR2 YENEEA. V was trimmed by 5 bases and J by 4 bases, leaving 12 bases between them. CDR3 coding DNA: TGTGCCAGCAGCGACCCCAGCGTCGGAAACACCATATATTTT. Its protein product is CASSDPSVGNTIYF.

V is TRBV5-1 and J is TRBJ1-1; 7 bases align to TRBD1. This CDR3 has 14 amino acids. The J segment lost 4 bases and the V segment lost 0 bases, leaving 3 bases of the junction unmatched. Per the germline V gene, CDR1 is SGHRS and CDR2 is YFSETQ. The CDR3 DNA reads TGCGCCAGCAGCTTGGGGTCAGGGGGCACTGAAGCTTTCTTT. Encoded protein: CASSLGSGGTEAFF.

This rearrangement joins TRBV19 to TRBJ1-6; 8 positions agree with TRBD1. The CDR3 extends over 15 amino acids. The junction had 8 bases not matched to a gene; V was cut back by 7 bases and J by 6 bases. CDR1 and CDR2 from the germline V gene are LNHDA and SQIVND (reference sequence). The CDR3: CASTPRTGTNSPLHF. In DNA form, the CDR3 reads TGTGCCAGTACCCCCCGGACAGGGACTAATTCACCCCTCCACTTT.